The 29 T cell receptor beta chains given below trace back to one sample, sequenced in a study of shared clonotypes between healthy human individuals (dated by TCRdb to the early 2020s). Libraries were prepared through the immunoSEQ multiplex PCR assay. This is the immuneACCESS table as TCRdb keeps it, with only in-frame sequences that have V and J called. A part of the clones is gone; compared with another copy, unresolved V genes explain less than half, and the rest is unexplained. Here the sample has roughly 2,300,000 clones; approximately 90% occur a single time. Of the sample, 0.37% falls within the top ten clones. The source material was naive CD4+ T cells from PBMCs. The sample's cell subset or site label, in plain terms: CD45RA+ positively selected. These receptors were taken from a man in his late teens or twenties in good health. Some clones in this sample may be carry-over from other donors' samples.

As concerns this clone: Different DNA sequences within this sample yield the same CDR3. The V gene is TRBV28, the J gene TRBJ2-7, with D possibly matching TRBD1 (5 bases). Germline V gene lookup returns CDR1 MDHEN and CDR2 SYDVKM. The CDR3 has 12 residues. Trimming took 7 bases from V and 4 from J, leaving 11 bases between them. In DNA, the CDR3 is TGTGCCAGCACCGGCAGGGTTTACGAGCAGTACTTC. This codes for CASTGRVYEQYF.

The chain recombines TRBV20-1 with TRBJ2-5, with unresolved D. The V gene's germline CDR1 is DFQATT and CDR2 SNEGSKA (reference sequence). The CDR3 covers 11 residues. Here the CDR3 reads CIPRRVETQYF. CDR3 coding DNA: TGCATCCCCCGTAGGGTTGAGACCCAGTACTTC.

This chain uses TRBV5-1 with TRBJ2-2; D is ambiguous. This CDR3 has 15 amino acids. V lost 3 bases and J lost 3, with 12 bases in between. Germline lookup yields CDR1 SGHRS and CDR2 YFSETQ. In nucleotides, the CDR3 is TGCGCCAGCAGCTCGGAGACCCGGGACACCGGGGAGCTGTTTTTT. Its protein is CASSSETRDTGELFF.

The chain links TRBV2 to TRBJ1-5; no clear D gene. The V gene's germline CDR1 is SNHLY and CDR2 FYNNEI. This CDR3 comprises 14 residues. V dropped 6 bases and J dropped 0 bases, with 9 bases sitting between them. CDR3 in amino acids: CASSSLNSNQPQHF. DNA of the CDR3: TGTGCCAGCAGCTCACTAAATAGCAATCAGCCCCAGCATTTT.

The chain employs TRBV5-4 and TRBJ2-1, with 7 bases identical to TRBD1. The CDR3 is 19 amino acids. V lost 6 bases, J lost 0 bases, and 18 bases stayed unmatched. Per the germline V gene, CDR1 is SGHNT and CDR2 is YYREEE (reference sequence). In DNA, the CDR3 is TGTGCCAGCATGCTTCGCCGAATCCGACAGGGAGACTCCTACAATGAGCAGTTCTTC. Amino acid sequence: CASMLRRIRQGDSYNEQFF.

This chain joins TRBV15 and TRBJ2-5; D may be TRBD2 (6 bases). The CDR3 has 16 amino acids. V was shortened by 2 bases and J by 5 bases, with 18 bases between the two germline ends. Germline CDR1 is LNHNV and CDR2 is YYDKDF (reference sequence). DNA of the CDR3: TGTGCCACCAGCAGATCGGGTGGATCCGGAGGGGAGACCCAGTACTTC. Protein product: CATSRSGGSGGETQYF.

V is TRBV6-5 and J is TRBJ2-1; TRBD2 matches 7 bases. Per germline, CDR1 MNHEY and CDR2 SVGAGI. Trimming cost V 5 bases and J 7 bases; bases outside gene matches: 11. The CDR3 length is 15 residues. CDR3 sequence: CASSTDWGGRNEQFF. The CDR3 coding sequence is TGTGCCAGCAGTACGGACTGGGGGGGAAGGAATGAGCAGTTCTTC.

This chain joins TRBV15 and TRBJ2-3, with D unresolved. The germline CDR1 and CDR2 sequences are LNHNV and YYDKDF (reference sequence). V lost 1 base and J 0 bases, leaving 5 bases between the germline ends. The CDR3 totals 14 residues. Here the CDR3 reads CATSRGDSTDTQYF. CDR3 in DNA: TGTGCCACCAGCAGAGGGGATAGCACAGATACGCAGTATTTT.

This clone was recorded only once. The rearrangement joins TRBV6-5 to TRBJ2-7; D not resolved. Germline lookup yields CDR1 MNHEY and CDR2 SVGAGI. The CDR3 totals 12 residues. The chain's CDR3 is CATTTSSYEQYF. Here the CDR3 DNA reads TGTGCGACAACAACGAGCTCCTACGAGCAGTACTTC.

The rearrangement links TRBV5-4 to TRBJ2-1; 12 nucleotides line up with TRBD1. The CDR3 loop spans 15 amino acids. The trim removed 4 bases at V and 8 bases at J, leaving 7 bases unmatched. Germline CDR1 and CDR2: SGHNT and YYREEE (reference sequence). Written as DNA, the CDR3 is TGTGCCAGCAGCACCGGGACAGGGGGCCGCGATGAGCAGTTCTTC. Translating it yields CASSTGTGGRDEQFF.

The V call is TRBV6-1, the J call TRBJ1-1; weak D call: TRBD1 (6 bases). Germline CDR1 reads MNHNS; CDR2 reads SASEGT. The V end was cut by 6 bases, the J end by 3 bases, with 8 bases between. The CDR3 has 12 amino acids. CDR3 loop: CASSTGYTEAFF. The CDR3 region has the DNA TGTGCCAGCAGCACAGGGTACACTGAAGCTTTCTTT.

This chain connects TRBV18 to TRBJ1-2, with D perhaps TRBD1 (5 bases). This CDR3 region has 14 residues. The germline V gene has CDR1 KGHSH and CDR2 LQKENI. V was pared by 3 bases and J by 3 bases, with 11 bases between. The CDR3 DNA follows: TGTGCCAGCTCACCGGGTCTAGGGGACTATGGCTACACCTTC. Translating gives CASSPGLGDYGYTF. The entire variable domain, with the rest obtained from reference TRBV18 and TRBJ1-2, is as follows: NAGVMQNPRHLVRRRGQEARLRCSPMKGHSHVYWYRQLPEEGLKFMVYLQKENIIDESGMPKERFSAEFPKEGPSILRIQQVVRGDSAAYFCASSPGLGDYGYTFGSGTRLTVV.

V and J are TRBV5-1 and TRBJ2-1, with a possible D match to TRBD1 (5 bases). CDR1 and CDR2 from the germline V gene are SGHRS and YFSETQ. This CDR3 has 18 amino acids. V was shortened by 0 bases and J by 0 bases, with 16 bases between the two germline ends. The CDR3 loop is CASSLVGRGDFSYNEQFF. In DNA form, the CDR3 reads TGCGCCAGCAGCTTGGTCGGAAGGGGTGATTTCTCCTACAATGAGCAGTTCTTC. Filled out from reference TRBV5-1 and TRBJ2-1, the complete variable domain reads KAGVTQTPRYLIKTRGQQVTLSCSPISGHRSVSWYQQTPGQGLQFLFEYFSETQRNKGNFPGRFSGRQFSNSRSEMNVSTLELGDSALYLCASSLVGRGDFSYNEQFFGPGTRLTVL.

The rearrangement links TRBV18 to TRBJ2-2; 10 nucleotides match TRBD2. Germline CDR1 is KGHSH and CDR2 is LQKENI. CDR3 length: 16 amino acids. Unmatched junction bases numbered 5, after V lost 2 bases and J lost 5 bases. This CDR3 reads CASSPVAGGGTGELFF. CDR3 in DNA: TGTGCCAGCTCACCAGTAGCGGGAGGTGGTACCGGGGAGCTGTTTTTT.

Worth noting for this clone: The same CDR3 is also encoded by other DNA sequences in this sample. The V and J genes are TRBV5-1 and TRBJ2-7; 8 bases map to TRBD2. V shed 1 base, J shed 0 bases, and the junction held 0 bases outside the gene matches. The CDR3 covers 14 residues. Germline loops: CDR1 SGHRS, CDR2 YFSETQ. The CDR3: CASSLTSGSYEQYF. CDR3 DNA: TGCGCCAGCAGCTTGACTAGCGGCTCCTACGAGCAGTACTTC.

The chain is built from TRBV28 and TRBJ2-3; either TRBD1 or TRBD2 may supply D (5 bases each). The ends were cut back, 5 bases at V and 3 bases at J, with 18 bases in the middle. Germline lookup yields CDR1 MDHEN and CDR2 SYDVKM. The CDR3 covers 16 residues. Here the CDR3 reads CASSHGTTQGTDTQYF. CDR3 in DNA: TGTGCCAGCAGTCATGGGACCACCCAAGGGACAGATACGCAGTATTTT.

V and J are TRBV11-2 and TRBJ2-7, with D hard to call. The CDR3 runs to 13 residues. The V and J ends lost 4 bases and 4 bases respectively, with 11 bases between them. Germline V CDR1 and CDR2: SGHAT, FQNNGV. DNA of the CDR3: TGTGCCAGCAGCTCGGACCTAACGTACGAGCAGTACTTC. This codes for CASSSDLTYEQYF.

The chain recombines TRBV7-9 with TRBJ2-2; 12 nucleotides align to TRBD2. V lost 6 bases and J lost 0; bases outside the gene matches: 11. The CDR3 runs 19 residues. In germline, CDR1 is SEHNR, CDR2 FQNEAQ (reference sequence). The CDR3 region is CASRRPGLAGGPNTGELFF. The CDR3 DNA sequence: TGTGCCAGCAGACGCCCGGGGCTAGCGGGAGGGCCGAACACCGGGGAGCTGTTTTTT.

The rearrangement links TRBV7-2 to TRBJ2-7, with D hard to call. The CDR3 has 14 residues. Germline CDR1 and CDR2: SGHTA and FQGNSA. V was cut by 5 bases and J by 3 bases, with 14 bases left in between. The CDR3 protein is CASSPARLVYEQYF. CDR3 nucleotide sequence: TGTGCCAGCAGCCCAGCCAGGCTGGTCTACGAGCAGTACTTC.

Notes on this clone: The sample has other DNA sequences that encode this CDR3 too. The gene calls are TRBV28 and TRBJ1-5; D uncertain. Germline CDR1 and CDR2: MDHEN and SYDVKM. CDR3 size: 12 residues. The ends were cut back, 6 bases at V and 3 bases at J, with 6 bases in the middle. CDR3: CASSLLNQPQHF. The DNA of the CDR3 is TGTGCCAGCAGCCTCCTCAATCAGCCCCAGCATTTT.

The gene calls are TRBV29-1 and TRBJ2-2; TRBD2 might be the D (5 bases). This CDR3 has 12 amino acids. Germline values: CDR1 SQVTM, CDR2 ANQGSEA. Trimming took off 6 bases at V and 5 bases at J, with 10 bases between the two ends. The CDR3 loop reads CSVAGSTGELFF. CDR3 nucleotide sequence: TGCAGCGTCGCTGGGAGTACCGGGGAGCTGTTTTTT.

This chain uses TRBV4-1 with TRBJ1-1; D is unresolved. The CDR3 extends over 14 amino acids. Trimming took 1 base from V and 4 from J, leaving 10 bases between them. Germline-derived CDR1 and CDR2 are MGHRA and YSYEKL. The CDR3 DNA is TGCGCCAGCAGCCAAGGTGCGGGAGCCACTGAAGCTTTCTTT. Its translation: CASSQGAGATEAFF.

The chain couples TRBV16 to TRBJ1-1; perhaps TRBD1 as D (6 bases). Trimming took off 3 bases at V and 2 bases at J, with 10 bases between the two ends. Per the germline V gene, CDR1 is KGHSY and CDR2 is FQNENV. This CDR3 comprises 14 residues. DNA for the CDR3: TGTGCCAGCAGCCAGGGGGCTGGAAACACTGAAGCTTTCTTT. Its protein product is CASSQGAGNTEAFF.

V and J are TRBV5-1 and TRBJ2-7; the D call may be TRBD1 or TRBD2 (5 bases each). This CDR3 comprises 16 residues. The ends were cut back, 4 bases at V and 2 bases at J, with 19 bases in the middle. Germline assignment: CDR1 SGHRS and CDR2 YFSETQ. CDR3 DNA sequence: TGCGCCAGCAGCCGATCCGGGACGGGGAATGCCTACGAGCAGTACTTC. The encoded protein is CASSRSGTGNAYEQYF. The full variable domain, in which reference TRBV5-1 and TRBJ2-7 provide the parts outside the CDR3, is KAGVTQTPRYLIKTRGQQVTLSCSPISGHRSVSWYQQTPGQGLQFLFEYFSETQRNKGNFPGRFSGRQFSNSRSEMNVSTLELGDSALYLCASSRSGTGNAYEQYFGPGTRLTVT.

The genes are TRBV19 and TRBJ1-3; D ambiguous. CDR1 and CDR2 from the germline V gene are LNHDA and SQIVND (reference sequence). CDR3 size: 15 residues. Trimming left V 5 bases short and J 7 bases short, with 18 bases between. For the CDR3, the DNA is TGTGCCAGTAGTCGTGGCAGGCGCGAAGGGAACACCATATATTTT. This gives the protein CASSRGRREGNTIYF.

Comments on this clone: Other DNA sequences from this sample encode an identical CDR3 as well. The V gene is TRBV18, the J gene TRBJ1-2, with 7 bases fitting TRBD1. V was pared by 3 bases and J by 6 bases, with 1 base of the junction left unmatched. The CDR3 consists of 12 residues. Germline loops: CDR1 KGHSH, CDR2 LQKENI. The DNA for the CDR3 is TGTGCCAGCTCACCGGGACAGCATGGCTACACCTTC. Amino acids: CASSPGQHGYTF.

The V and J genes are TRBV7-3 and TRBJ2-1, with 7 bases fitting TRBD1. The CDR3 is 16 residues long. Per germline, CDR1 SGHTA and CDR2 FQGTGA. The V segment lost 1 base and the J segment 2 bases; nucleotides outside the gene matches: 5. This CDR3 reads CASSLNRGAPYNEQFF. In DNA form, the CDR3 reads TGTGCCAGCAGCTTAAACAGGGGCGCACCCTACAATGAGCAGTTCTTC.

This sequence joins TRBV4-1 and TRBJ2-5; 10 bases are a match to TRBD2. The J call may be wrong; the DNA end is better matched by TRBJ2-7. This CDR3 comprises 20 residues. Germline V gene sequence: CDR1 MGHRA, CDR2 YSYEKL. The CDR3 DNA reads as TGCGCCAGCAGCCTAGGGGACGACAGTTGGGGGGGACTAGCGACCTACGAGCAGTACTTC. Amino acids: CASSLGDDSWGGLATYEQYF.

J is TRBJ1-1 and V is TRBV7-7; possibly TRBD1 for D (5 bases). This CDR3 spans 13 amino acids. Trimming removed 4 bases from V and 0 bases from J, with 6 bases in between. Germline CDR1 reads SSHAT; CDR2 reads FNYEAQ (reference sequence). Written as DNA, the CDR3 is TGTGCCAGCAGCTGGGACCTGAACACTGAAGCTTTCTTT. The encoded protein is CASSWDLNTEAFF.